This TCR beta chain stems from a study of blood T cells in healthy people across ages. Study-wide results and caveats: Long-lived donors had more naive CD4+ cells and higher diversity than aged donors.

The CDR3 has 14 amino acids. In germline, CDR1 is DFQATT, CDR2 SNEGSKA (reference sequence). V was trimmed by 6 bases and J by 1 base, leaving 10 bases between them. Primers used in a second PCR of roughly 6 to 11 cycles were a sample-barcoded 5' primer and a J-beta primer mix. Each CDR3 protein is one row after TCRdb ran MiXCR on the 5' RACE reads. Among about 800,000 distinct CDR3 sequences, about three fifths were seen once, and the ten largest hold 20% to 25%. This clonotype has just one count. Its cognate antigen is unknown. Sequencing input: blood. The sequence was obtained from a young man in good health. This chain joins TRBV20-1 and TRBJ2-6, with unresolved D. CDR3 DNA: TGCAGTGCGCTTCTAACGTCTGGGGCCAACGTCCTGACTTTC. It is translated as CSALLTSGANVLTF.